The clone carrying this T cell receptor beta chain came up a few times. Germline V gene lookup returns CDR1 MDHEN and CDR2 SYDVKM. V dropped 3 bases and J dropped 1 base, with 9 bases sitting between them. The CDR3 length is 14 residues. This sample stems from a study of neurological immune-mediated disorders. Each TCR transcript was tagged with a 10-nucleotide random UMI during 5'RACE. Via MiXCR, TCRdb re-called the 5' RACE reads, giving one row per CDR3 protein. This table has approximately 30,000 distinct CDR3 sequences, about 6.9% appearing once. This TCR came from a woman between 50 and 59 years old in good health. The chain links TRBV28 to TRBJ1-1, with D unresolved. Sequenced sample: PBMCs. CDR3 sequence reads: CASSLVTRNTEAFF. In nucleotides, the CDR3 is TGTGCCAGCAGTTTGGTCACACGGAACACTGAAGCTTTCTTT. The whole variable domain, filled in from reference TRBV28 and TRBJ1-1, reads DVKVTQSSRYLVKRTGEKVFLECVQDMDHENMFWYRQDPGLGLRLIYFSYDVKMKEKGDIPEGYSVSREKKERFSLILESASTNQTSMYLCASSLVTRNTEAFFGQGTRLTVV.